What follows are 14 T cell receptor beta chains derived from one specimen sequenced in a study of shared clonotypes between healthy human individuals. Sequencing used immunoSEQ multiplex PCR; TCRdb keeps in-frame clones, though not all of them. This repertoire shows approximately 2,300,000 clones, 92% found once; its top ten account for about 0.36%. Input material: naive CD4+ T cells from PBMCs. Noted subset: CD45RA+ positively selected. The receptor source for this set is a man younger than 35 in good health. Some clones in this sample may be carry-over from other donors' samples.

This sequence joins TRBV7-3 and TRBJ2-1; 9 bases line up with TRBD2. The germline V gene encodes CDR1 SGHTA and CDR2 FQGTGA. There are 15 residues in the CDR3. With 5 bases clipped from V and 4 bases from J, the junction kept 6 bases outside the gene matches. The CDR3 sequence: CASSTGLAKYNEQFF. The CDR3 nucleotides are TGTGCCAGCAGCACCGGACTAGCGAAATACAATGAGCAGTTCTTC. Full variable domain (outside the CDR3, taken from reference TRBV7-3 and TRBJ2-1): GAGVSQTPSNKVTEKGKYVELRCDPISGHTALYWYRQSLGQGPEFLIYFQGTGAADDSGLPNDRFFAVRPEGSVSTLKIQRTERGDSAVYLCASSTGLAKYNEQFFGPGTRLTVL.

The J gene is TRBJ1-5, the V gene TRBV5-1, with a weak D call TRBD1 (5 bases). Trimming stripped 0 bases from V and 3 bases from J, with 25 bases between. The germline V gene has CDR1 SGHRS and CDR2 YFSETQ. This CDR3 is 20 amino acids long. In DNA form, the CDR3 reads TGCGCCAGCAGCTTGGCCTCGAACCTGCCTCGAGGGGTTCTCAATCAGCCCCAGCATTTT. Translation: CASSLASNLPRGVLNQPQHF.

This clone occurred once. V is TRBV7-9 and J is TRBJ1-1; TRBD1 is a possible D gene (6 bases). V was clipped by 3 bases and J by 4 bases, with 12 bases between them. CDR1 is SEHNR, CDR2 FQNEAQ, per germline (reference sequence). This CDR3 contains 14 residues. CDR3 in amino acids: CASSFSGDTTEAFF. The DNA of the CDR3 is TGTGCCAGCAGCTTTTCGGGGGACACCACTGAAGCTTTCTTT.

This rearrangement joins TRBV19 to TRBJ2-1, with D unclear. Trimming pared 11 bases from V and 8 bases from J, leaving 13 bases between. The CDR3 covers 11 residues. CDR1 LNHDA and CDR2 SQIVND come from the germline V gene (reference sequence). The CDR3 loop is CASQREDEQFF. The CDR3 coding sequence is TGTGCCTCACAAAGGGAAGATGAGCAGTTCTTC. Looking up the rest from reference TRBV19 and TRBJ2-1 gives the full variable domain: DGGITQSPKYLFRKEGQNVTLSCEQNLNHDAMYWYRQDPGQGLRLIYYSQIVNDFQKGDIAEGYSVSREKKESFPLTVTSAQKNPTAFYLCASQREDEQFFGPGTRLTVL.

This chain joins TRBV7-3 and TRBJ2-1, with D possibly being TRBD1 or TRBD2 (5 bases each). The CDR3 has 14 residues. The V end lost 4 bases, the J end lost 6 bases, and 13 bases lay between the germline ends. CDR1 and CDR2 (germline): SGHTA, FQGTGA. The CDR3 here is CASSSGPDSNEQFF. In DNA, the CDR3 is TGTGCCAGCAGCTCGGGGCCTGACTCCAATGAGCAGTTCTTC.

V gene TRBV6-5 combines with J gene TRBJ1-6, with D perhaps matching TRBD1 (5 bases). From germline, CDR1 is MNHEY and CDR2 SVGAGI. The CDR3 sequence is 15 residues long. The V gene lost 6 bases and the J gene lost 11 bases, with 20 bases spanning the gap. The CDR3, as DNA: TGTGCCAGCAGCGACGGCCAGGGAAAATGGACACCCCTCCACTTT. Translating gives CASSDGQGKWTPLHF.

The chain has TRBV5-1 and TRBJ1-1, with D possibly TRBD1 on 5 matching bases. CDR3 length: 16 amino acids. The germline V and J ends were trimmed by 0 bases and 7 bases, with 19 bases remaining between them. CDR1 is SGHRS, CDR2 YFSETQ, per germline. CDR3 DNA: TGCGCCAGCAGCTTGGTGTCGGGACGCTCAGGTGATGAAGCTTTCTTT. This encodes CASSLVSGRSGDEAFF.

V gene TRBV18 combines with J gene TRBJ2-7; 7 bases align to TRBD1. The CDR3 covers 16 residues. CDR1 KGHSH and CDR2 LQKENI come from the germline V gene. The V segment lost 3 bases and the J segment 0 bases; nucleotides outside the gene matches: 8. DNA of the CDR3: TGTGCCAGCTCACCCGTACCGGGACAGAGCTCCTACGAGCAGTACTTC. Its protein is CASSPVPGQSSYEQYF.

This chain uses TRBV5-4 with TRBJ1-5; unclear D gene. The length of the CDR3 is 13 residues. The germline gives CDR1 SGHNT, CDR2 YYREEE (reference sequence). V was cut by 2 bases and J by 3 bases, with 6 bases left in between. This CDR3 is CASSFGNNQPQHF. CDR3 DNA: TGTGCCAGCAGCTTTGGAAACAATCAGCCCCAGCATTTT.

The rearrangement uses TRBV6-6 and TRBJ1-1; D uncertain. The CDR3 extends over 9 amino acids. V lost 5 bases and J lost 12, with 7 bases in between. Germline values: CDR1 MNHNY, CDR2 SVGAGI (reference sequence). DNA for the CDR3: TGTGCCAGCAGTCCCCCAACTTTCTTT. Translated: CASSPPTFF.

This clone was seen only once. The genes are TRBV5-1 and TRBJ2-1; perhaps TRBD1 as D (6 bases). Trimming cost V 0 bases and J 8 bases, with 15 bases left between them. This CDR3 is built from 15 residues. Germline CDR1 is SGHRS and CDR2 is YFSETQ. For the CDR3, the DNA is TGCGCCAGCAGCTTGGAAGGGGGAGTGTGGGATGAGCAGTTCTTC. Its protein product is CASSLEGGVWDEQFF.

V and J are TRBV6-1 and TRBJ1-3, with D tentatively TRBD1 (5 bases). V was pared by 6 bases and J by 4 bases, with 10 bases between. The germline gives CDR1 MNHNS, CDR2 SASEGT. This CDR3 comprises 13 residues. CDR3 coding DNA: TGTGCCAGCAGGGGGCCAGGAGGAAACACCATATATTTT. This gives the protein CASRGPGGNTIYF.

This clone was observed a single time. The chain uses TRBV28 and TRBJ2-5; possible D gene TRBD2, 7 bases. CDR3 size: 15 residues. The V end was cut by 5 bases, the J end by 4 bases, with 17 bases between. Per germline, CDR1 MDHEN and CDR2 SYDVKM. CDR3 amino acids: CASSASGGLGETQYF. The CDR3 DNA reads as TGTGCCAGCAGTGCGTCGGGGGGCTTGGGAGAGACCCAGTACTTC.

This chain links TRBV28 with TRBJ1-2; TRBD1 agrees at 8 bases. Trimming at V came to 10 bases and at J to 6 bases, leaving 7 bases not matched to a gene. This CDR3 is built from 12 residues. Germline CDR1 and CDR2: MDHEN and SYDVKM. CDR3 coding DNA: TGTGCCACGACAGGGGCTCTGGATGGCTACACCTTC. Amino acids: CATTGALDGYTF.